The sequence of this TCR beta chain was determined in a study of CD8+ T cells in alopecia areata listed by TCRdb under 2018. Describing the broader study: The treated patients took part in an open-label pilot trial in which moderate-to-severe alopecia areata was treated with oral tofacitinib at 5 to 10 mg twice daily. Tofacitinib was administered for 6 to 18 months, and 6 months of follow-up off drug were then conducted to assess delayed response and recurrence. In treated patients, disease severity was measured using the SALT score, which gives the percentage of scalp surface area affected. In both human patients and the C3H/HeJ mouse model, the study applied high-throughput TCRbeta sequencing to look at T cell clonal expansion in alopecia areata. In humans, TCRbeta sequencing was performed on scalp tissue and on sorted CD4+ and CD8+ peripheral blood T cells from healthy controls and from patients with patchy or totalis/universalis alopecia areata. Biopsies were taken from tofacitinib-treated patients at baseline and again at 4 and 24 weeks into treatment, and several of those patients also had a later scalp biopsy. Scalp clonality was compared across normal scalp (n=4), patchy alopecia areata scalp (n=8), and alopecia totalis/universalis scalp (n=8). The RNA source kit depended on sample type: the PAXgene miRNA kit for fixed scalp, the miRNeasy kit for PBMCs, and the RNeasy kit for mouse skin. immunoSEQ multiplex PCR using 35 Vbeta forward primers and 13 Jbeta reverse primers was used to amplify TCRbeta CDR3 regions. The paper as a whole reports these results and caveats: Compared with normal scalp, lesional scalp, particularly in alopecia totalis/universalis, had higher clonality and more expanded CD8+ clones, which suggests antigenic drive. Because the treated cohort was small and had only one nonresponder, larger studies are needed to examine links between baseline CD8+ expansion and response. Tofacitinib significantly lowered scalp clonality and the number of expanded CD8+ clones among the top 100 scalp clones. Shared TCR sequences between patients were less evident than in mice, which may be partly attributable to HLA diversity in the patient population. During tofacitinib treatment, many expanded lesional clones remained in scalp and blood, and this persistence may partly explain relapse after treatment is stopped. Unlike mouse skin, where gammadelta T cells dominate, normal human skin contains resident alphabeta T cells that get sequenced too, which complicates analysis of the scalp TCR repertoire.

Libraries were prepared through the immunoSEQ multiplex PCR assay. For TCR sequencing, RNA was extracted from every sample and reverse transcribed into cDNA to serve as template. First-strand cDNA was synthesized using SuperScript III with a 2:1 mix of oligo-dT and random hexamers. A synthetic immune receptor repertoire was used to gauge amplification bias, and whatever bias remained was removed computationally. Processing in the source paper ran as follows. After raw reads were preprocessed to remove errors, the CDR3 was defined following IMGT conventions as running from the conserved cysteine to phenylalanine. Clonality was computed as 1 minus the Shannon entropy, with the entropy normalized by log2 of the number of productive unique TCRs. Whether each scalp clone was CD4 or CD8 was inferred by checking scalp TCRbeta sequences against the CD4 and CD8 repertoires from sorted blood. TCRdb carries this immuneACCESS record with in-frame sequences only. Its versions omit some clonotypes, under half of them owing to an unresolved V gene in the studies checked, with the rest unexplained. V, J and clone size are those of that table, while D and trimming were read from the DNA. The sample table contains about 40,000 clones; only one count was recorded for 80% to 95% of them. Jointly, the top ten make up around 18% of the sample.

Trimming leaves V shorter by 3 bases and J shorter by 1 base, with the junction holding 9 bases beyond the gene matches. Reading the germline V gene (reference sequence) gives CDR1 PRHDT and CDR2 FYEKMQ. From the cysteine through the phenylalanine, the CDR3 covers 17 amino acids. This entry keeps only the CDR3 DNA: 51 bases, framed from base 1. This clone has just one count. The target of this receptor is not known. No base-level quality is on record; no much larger clone is a single base apart. In light of the paper, this sample's time point label describes: 24 weeks on oral tofacitinib. This sample's treatment or condition label indicates: oral pan-JAK inhibitor, 5-10 mg twice daily. Lesional scalp punch biopsies and peripheral blood were obtained from alopecia areata patients. PBMCs were isolated by density centrifugation and stained for CD3, CD4 and CD8, after which CD4+ and CD8+ T cells were sorted on a FACSAria.

Sequenced material: CD8+ T cells sorted from blood, taken at week 24, from a patient treated with tofacitinib. The chain links TRBV13 with TRBJ2-1; 7 middle bases align to TRBD2. The TCR originated in a human donor with alopecia areata. The sequence in DNA is TGTGCCAGCAGCTTGTCGGCGGCGGGAGAGTCCTACAATGAGCAGTTCTTC. The encoded protein is CASSLSAAGESYNEQFF.